A selection of T cell receptor beta chains follows, all from one sample in a study of shared clonotypes between healthy human individuals. Some clones are missing from TCRdb's copy, which holds only in-frame ones; the method was immunoSEQ multiplex PCR. The sample includes some 2 million clones, just under 95% of them seen just once. Material: naive CD8+ T cells sorted from blood. Receptor source: a man between 18 and 29 years old in good health. Both conserved end residues are part of each CDR3. D genes are given only for firm matches. The listing skips clone size in some rows; elsewhere it reads once, few, many or a size class.

TRBV2	TRBJ1-1	few	-	CASSGYTEPNTEAFF	TGTGCCAGCAGTGGTTATACAGAGCCGAACACTGAAGCTTTCTTT
TRBV5-6	TRBJ1-5	-	TRBD1	CASSSQTGGRQPQHF	TGTGCCAGCAGCTCCCAGACAGGGGGTAGGCAGCCCCAGCATTTT
TRBV7-2	TRBJ2-4	-	TRBD2	CASRLGGEGRENIQYF	TGTGCCAGCAGGCTCGGGGGGGAAGGGCGTGAAAACATTCAGTACTTC
TRBV29-1	TRBJ2-5	once	-	CSVQERAIETQYF	TGCAGCGTCCAGGAAAGGGCTATTGAGACCCAGTACTTC
TRBV6-5	TRBJ1-5	-	-	CASSSSAEGHQPQHF	TGTGCCAGCAGTTCCTCGGCGGAGGGGCATCAGCCCCAGCATTTT
TRBV13	TRBJ2-2	-	TRBD1	CASSLRDRAGELFF	TGTGCCAGCAGCTTACGGGACAGGGCGGGGGAGCTGTTTTTT
TRBV4-3	TRBJ2-5	-	-	CASSQAGSYQETQYF	TGCGCCAGCAGCCAAGCCGGCTCGTACCAAGAGACCCAGTACTTC
TRBV15	TRBJ1-1	-	-	CATSGRNTEAFF	TGTGCCACCAGCGGTCGGAACACTGAAGCTTTCTTT
TRBV4-3	TRBJ2-1	-	-	CASSQGTGYEQFF	TGCGCCAGCAGCCAAGGAACTGGGTATGAGCAGTTCTTC
TRBV19	TRBJ2-2	-	-	CASSPLEDGELFF	TGTGCCAGTAGTCCTTTAGAGGACGGGGAGCTGTTTTTT
TRBV6-6	TRBJ2-2	-	TRBD1	CASSFHRGEDTGELFF	TGTGCCAGCAGTTTTCACAGGGGAGAGGACACCGGGGAGCTGTTTTTT
TRBV30	TRBJ2-2	-	-	CAWSVGLIGTGELFF	TGTGCCTGGAGTGTAGGACTAATCGGGACCGGGGAGCTGTTTTTT
TRBV9	TRBJ2-5	once	-	CASSATFRETQYF	TGTGCCAGCAGCGCCACTTTCCGGGAGACCCAGTACTTC
TRBV6-6	TRBJ2-1	-	-	CAIVGGAYNEQFF	TGTGCCATTGTCGGCGGCGCCTACAATGAGCAGTTCTTC
TRBV7-6	TRBJ2-7	-	TRBD2	CASSVTSGRAYEQYF	TGTGCCAGCAGCGTAACTAGCGGGCGAGCCTACGAGCAGTACTTC
TRBV28	TRBJ2-7	-	-	CASSFRPQKGHYEQYF	TGTGCCAGCAGTTTTCGGCCGCAAAAAGGGCACTACGAGCAGTACTTC
TRBV7-9	TRBJ2-7	-	-	CASSLVTGTGTYEQYF	TGTGCCAGCAGCTTAGTGACCGGGACGGGAACCTACGAGCAGTACTTC
TRBV2	TRBJ2-7	-	-	CASSEWSDSYEQYF	TGTGCCAGCAGTGAATGGTCTGACTCCTACGAGCAGTACTTC
TRBV5-1	TRBJ1-4	-	-	CASSIQSIGTFGEKLFF	TGCGCCAGCAGCATACAATCGATAGGGACATTTGGTGAAAAACTGTTTTTT
TRBV5-1	TRBJ1-1	once	-	CASFPGQGPYYVEAFF	TGCGCCAGCTTCCCCGGGCAGGGGCCCTATTACGTGGAAGCTTTCTTT
TRBV6-1	TRBJ1-5	-	-	CASRTGSSNQPQHF	TGTGCCAGCAGAACAGGATCTAGCAATCAGCCCCAGCATTTT
TRBV9	TRBJ2-3	once	-	CASSVMDDTQYF	TGTGCCAGCAGCGTGATGGATGATACGCAGTATTTT
TRBV10-3	TRBJ2-2	-	TRBD1	CAIRGPGTVETPNTGELFF	TGTGCCATCAGGGGACCCGGGACAGTTGAAACCCCGAACACCGGGGAGCTGTTTTTT
TRBV14	TRBJ2-5	-	-	CASSRVGGYGTQYF	TGTGCCAGCAGCCGGGTGGGAGGATACGGGACCCAGTACTTC
TRBV2	TRBJ2-6	-	-	CASRDPAGANVLTF	TGTGCCAGCAGAGACCCCGCCGGGGCCAACGTCCTGACTTTC